This T cell receptor beta chain was sequenced for a study of CD8+ T cells in alopecia areata. Study information: Twice daily, treated patients received 5 to 10 mg of oral tofacitinib.

Extracted RNA was reverse transcribed into cDNA, the sequencing template. Assay: immunoSEQ multiplex PCR; the TCRdb copy retains only in-frame clones and omits some. Among about 98,000 clones listed, 35% to 50% were seen once. Cell sorting was applied to PBMCs, and CD4+ and CD8+ T cells were collected. The CDR3 is 15 residues long. V was clipped by 0 bases and J by 3 bases; unmatched bases: 4. Germline-derived CDR1 and CDR2 are GTSNPN and SVGIG (reference sequence). This receptor was obtained from a human donor with alopecia areata. The sequencing input was CD4+ T cells sorted from blood. This rearrangement joins TRBV30 to TRBJ2-3, with 9 nucleotides matching TRBD2. The CDR3 DNA follows: TGTGCCTGGAGTGTTCTTAGCGGGAGAACAGATACGCAGTATTTT. Protein product: CAWSVLSGRTDTQYF. Based on the CDR3 plus reference TRBV30 and TRBJ2-3, the full variable domain is SQTIHQWPATLVQPVGSPLSLECTVEGTSNPNLYWYRQAAGRGLQLLFYSVGIGQISSEVPQNLSASRPQDRQFILSSKKLLLSDSGFYLCAWSVLSGRTDTQYFGPGTRLTVL.